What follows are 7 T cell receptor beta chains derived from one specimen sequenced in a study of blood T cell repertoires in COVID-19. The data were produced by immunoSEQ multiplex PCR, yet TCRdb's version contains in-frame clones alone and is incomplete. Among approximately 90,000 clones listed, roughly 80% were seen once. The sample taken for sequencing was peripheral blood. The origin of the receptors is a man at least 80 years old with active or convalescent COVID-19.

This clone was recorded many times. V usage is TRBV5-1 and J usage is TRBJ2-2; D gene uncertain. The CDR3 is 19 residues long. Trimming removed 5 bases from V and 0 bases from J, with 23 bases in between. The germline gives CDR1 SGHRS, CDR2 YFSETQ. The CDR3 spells CASSSRSSSAWANTGELFF. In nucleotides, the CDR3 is TGCGCCAGCAGTTCCAGGTCCTCCTCGGCCTGGGCGAACACCGGGGAGCTGTTTTTT.

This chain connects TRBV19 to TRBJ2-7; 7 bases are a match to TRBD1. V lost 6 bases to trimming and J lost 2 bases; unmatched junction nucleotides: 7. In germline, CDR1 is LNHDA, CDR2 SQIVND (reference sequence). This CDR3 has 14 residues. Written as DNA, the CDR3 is TGTGCCAGTAGAGACAGGGCCGGAACCTACGAGCAGTACTTC. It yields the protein CASRDRAGTYEQYF.

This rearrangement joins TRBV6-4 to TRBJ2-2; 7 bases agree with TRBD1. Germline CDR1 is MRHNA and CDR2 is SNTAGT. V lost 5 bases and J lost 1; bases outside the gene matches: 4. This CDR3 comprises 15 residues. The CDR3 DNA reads TGTGCCAGCAGTCCCCGGACAGGGAACACCGGGGAGCTGTTTTTT. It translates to CASSPRTGNTGELFF.

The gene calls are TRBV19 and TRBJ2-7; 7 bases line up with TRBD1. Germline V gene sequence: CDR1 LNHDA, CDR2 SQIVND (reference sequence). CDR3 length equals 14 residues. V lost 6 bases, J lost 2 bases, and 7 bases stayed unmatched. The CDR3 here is CASRIRDSTYEQYF. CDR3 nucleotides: TGTGCCAGTAGGATCCGGGACAGTACCTACGAGCAGTACTTC. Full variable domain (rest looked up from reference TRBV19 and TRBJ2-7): DGGITQSPKYLFRKEGQNVTLSCEQNLNHDAMYWYRQDPGQGLRLIYYSQIVNDFQKGDIAEGYSVSREKKESFPLTVTSAQKNPTAFYLCASRIRDSTYEQYFGPGTRLTVT.

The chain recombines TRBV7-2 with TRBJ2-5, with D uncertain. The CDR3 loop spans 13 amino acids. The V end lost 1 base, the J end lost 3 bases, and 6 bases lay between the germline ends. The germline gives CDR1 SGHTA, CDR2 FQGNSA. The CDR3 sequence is CASSLEQKETQYF. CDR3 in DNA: TGTGCCAGCAGCTTAGAACAGAAAGAGACCCAGTACTTC.

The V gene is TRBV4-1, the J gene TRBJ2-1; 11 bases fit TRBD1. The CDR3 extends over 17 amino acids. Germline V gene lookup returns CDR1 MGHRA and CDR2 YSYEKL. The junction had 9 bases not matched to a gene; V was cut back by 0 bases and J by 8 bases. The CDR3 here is CASSQDKDRGLFYEQFF. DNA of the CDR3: TGCGCCAGCAGCCAAGATAAGGACAGGGGGCTTTTTTATGAGCAGTTCTTC.

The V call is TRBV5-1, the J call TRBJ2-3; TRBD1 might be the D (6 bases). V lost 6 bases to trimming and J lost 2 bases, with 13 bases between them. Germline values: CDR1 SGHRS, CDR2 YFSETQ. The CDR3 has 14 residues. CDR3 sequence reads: CASTIWTDTDTQYF. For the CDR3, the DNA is TGCGCCAGCACAATTTGGACAGACACAGATACGCAGTATTTT. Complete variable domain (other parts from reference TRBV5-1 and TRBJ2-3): KAGVTQTPRYLIKTRGQQVTLSCSPISGHRSVSWYQQTPGQGLQFLFEYFSETQRNKGNFPGRFSGRQFSNSRSEMNVSTLELGDSALYLCASTIWTDTDTQYFGPGTRLTVL.